These T cell receptor beta chains were read from a single sample in a study of blood T cell repertoires in COVID-19. Here immunoSEQ multiplex PCR was the method, and the copy in TCRdb shows in-frame clones only, minus some. In the table there are roughly 100,000 clones, approximately 86% of which are singletons. Sequenced: peripheral blood. The receptors were gathered from a human donor in a cohort sampled during active COVID-19. Each CDR3 is given with its conserved first and last residue. D genes are given only for firm matches. The size of a clone is reported for some rows only, either as once, few or many, or as a class for expanded clones.

clone_size d_call j_call v_call cdr3_nt cdr3_aa
- TRBD2 TRBJ2-3 TRBV27 TGTGCCAGCAGTTCCGCCGGGGGGAACACAGATACGCAGTATTTT CASSSAGGNTDTQYF
- - TRBJ2-7 TRBV19 TGTGCCAGCCGCGTACTAGCAAGCTCCTACGAGCAGTACTTC CASRVLASSYEQYF
- - TRBJ1-5 TRBV4-3 TGCGCCAGCAGCCAAGTTGGAGGCAATCAGCCCCAGCATTTT CASSQVGGNQPQHF
- - TRBJ2-1 TRBV6-4 TGTGCCAGCATCCGAGCCCTAGATAGACACAATGAGCAGTTCTTC CASIRALDRHNEQFF
- TRBD2 TRBJ2-1 TRBV11-3 TGTGCCAGCAGCACCCGGGGGGGAGTAGCGGGTGCCTCCTACAATGAGCAGTTCTTC CASSTRGGVAGASYNEQFF
- TRBD2 TRBJ2-3 TRBV25-1 TGTGCCAGCAGTGTCTTGACTAGCGGGGGACCAAGCACAGATACGCAGTATTTT CASSVLTSGGPSTDTQYF
- TRBD2 TRBJ2-5 TRBV9 TGTGCCAGCAGCAGAATGCTAGCGGGGAACCAAGAGACCCAGTACTTC CASSRMLAGNQETQYF
- - TRBJ1-3 TRBV12-5 TGTGCTAGTGGCCTATCCCAGGGCACGCTGAACACCATATATTTT CASGLSQGTLNTIYF
- - TRBJ2-5 TRBV7-2 TGTGCCAGCAGCTTAGGGTTAGCGGTCCAAGAGACCCAGTACTTC CASSLGLAVQETQYF
once TRBD1 TRBJ2-5 TRBV10-3 TGTGCCATCAGTAGGACAGGGGGCCAAGAGACCCAGTACTTC CAISRTGGQETQYF
- - TRBJ1-1 TRBV4-2 TGTGCCAGCAGCCTCGTCCGGAACACTGAAGCTTTCTTT CASSLVRNTEAFF
- - TRBJ2-3 TRBV10-3 TGTGCCATCAGCCAACCGGGGGGCACAGATACGCAGTATTTT CAISQPGGTDTQYF
- - TRBJ2-4 TRBV7-9 TGTGCCAGCAGCTTAGGGGTAGCGGAAAACATTCAGTACTTC CASSLGVAENIQYF
once TRBD1 TRBJ1-2 TRBV7-2 TGTGCCAGCAGCTTAGTGACAGGGGGCGCCGTAGGTGGGTACACCTTC CASSLVTGGAVGGYTF
- - TRBJ1-1 TRBV6-2/TRBV6-3 TGTGCCAGCAGTCACGGACAGCTTGAAGCTTTCTTT CASSHGQLEAFF
- TRBD2 TRBJ2-1 TRBV11-2 TGTGCCAGCAGCTTAGGTACTAGCGGATACAATGAGCAGTTCTTC CASSLGTSGYNEQFF
- - TRBJ1-3 TRBV4-1 TGCGCCAGCAGCCAAGATTATGGAAACACCATATATTTT CASSQDYGNTIYF
- TRBD1 TRBJ2-7 TRBV28 TGTGCCAGCAGCATACACTTGATCCGGGACAGGGGCTCCTACGAGCAGTACTTC CASSIHLIRDRGSYEQYF
- TRBD1 TRBJ1-1 TRBV15 TGTGCCACCAGCAGAGCAGGGGGCACTGAAGCTTTCTTT CATSRAGGTEAFF
- TRBD1 TRBJ1-1 TRBV19 TGTGCCAGTAGTACATATACAGGGGGCCGAGAGAACACTGAAGCTTTCTTT CASSTYTGGRENTEAFF
- - TRBJ2-1 TRBV24-1 TGTGCCACCAGTGACGGCTCGGGATACAATGAGCAGTTCTTC CATSDGSGYNEQFF
- - TRBJ1-5 TRBV19 TGTGCCAGTAGTCATACAGGGAATCAGCCCCAGCATTTT CASSHTGNQPQHF
- TRBD1 TRBJ1-3 TRBV3-1/TRBV3-2 TGTGCCAGCAGCTCCGGGACAGGGTCTGGAAACACCATATATTTT CASSSGTGSGNTIYF
- TRBD2 TRBJ2-2 TRBV6-5 TGTGCCATAAGCCGGGGGGAGGCCGGGGAGCTGTTTTTT CAISRGEAGELFF
- - TRBJ2-2 TRBV19 TGTGCCAGTAGTATAGTAACAGGGTCGGGCACCGGGGAGCTGTTTTTT CASSIVTGSGTGELFF
- - TRBJ2-7 TRBV18 TGTGCCAGCTCACCAGCGTCGCACTCCTACGAGCAGTACTTC CASSPASHSYEQYF
- - TRBJ2-2 TRBV2 TGTGCCAGCAGCTTCGGGACTGCCGGGGAGCTGTTTTTT CASSFGTAGELFF
once - TRBJ1-5 TRBV7-7 TGTGCCAGCAGCTCCTTGGGCAGGGAGGAACAGCCCCAGCATTTT CASSSLGREEQPQHF
- TRBD1 TRBJ1-1 TRBV5-6 TGTGCCAGCAGCTTTCGGCTCAGGGGGCAGGGCACTGAAGCTTTCTTT CASSFRLRGQGTEAFF
- TRBD1 TRBJ2-2 TRBV6-4 TGTGCCAGCAGCTTGGGACACGGACAGGGGGTTACCGGGGAGCTGTTTTTT CASSLGHGQGVTGELFF
- TRBD2 TRBJ2-1 TRBV5-1 TGCGCCAGCAGCCTCAGCGGGAGATCCTACAATGAGCAGTTCTTC CASSLSGRSYNEQFF